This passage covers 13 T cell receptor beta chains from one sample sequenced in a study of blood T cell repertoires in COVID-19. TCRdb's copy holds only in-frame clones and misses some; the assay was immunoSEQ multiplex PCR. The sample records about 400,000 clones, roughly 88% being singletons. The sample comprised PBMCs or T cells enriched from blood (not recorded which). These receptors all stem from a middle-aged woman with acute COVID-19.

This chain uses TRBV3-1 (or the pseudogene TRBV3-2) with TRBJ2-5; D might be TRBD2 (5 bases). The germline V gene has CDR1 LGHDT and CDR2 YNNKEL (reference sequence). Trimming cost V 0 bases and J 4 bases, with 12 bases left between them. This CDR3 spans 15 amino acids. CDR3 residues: CASSQEFGLRETQYF. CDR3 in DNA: TGTGCCAGCAGCCAAGAGTTTGGACTCCGAGAGACCCAGTACTTC.

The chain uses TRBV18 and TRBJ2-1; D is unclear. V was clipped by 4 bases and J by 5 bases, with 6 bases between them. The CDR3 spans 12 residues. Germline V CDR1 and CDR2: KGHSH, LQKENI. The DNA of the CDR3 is TGTGCCAGCTCACACGACAACAATGAGCAGTTCTTC. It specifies CASSHDNNEQFF.

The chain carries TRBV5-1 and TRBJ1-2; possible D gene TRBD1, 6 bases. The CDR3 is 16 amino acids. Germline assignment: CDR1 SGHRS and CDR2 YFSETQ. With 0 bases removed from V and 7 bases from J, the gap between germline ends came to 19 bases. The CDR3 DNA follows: TGCGCCAGCAGCTTGGCCACTGCACAGGGAGTTGGTGGCTACACCTTC. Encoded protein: CASSLATAQGVGGYTF. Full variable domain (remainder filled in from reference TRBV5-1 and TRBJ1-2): KAGVTQTPRYLIKTRGQQVTLSCSPISGHRSVSWYQQTPGQGLQFLFEYFSETQRNKGNFPGRFSGRQFSNSRSEMNVSTLELGDSALYLCASSLATAQGVGGYTFGSGTRLTVV.

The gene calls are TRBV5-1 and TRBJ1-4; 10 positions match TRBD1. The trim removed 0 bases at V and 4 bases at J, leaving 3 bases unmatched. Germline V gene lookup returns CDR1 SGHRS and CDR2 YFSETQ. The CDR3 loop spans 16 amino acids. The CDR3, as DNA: TGCGCCAGCAGCTTGGCCGGGACAGGGGTTAATGAAAAACTGTTTTTT. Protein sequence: CASSLAGTGVNEKLFF. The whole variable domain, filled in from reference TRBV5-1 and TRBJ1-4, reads KAGVTQTPRYLIKTRGQQVTLSCSPISGHRSVSWYQQTPGQGLQFLFEYFSETQRNKGNFPGRFSGRQFSNSRSEMNVSTLELGDSALYLCASSLAGTGVNEKLFFGSGTQLSVL.

CDR3 sequence reads: CASSPEAGSIEAFF. Written as DNA, the CDR3 is TGTGCCAGCTCACCAGAGGCGGGCTCTATTGAAGCTTTCTTT. The rearrangement joins TRBV18 to TRBJ1-1, with D unresolved. CDR3 length: 14 amino acids. The ends were cut back, 2 bases at V and 7 bases at J, with 14 bases in the middle. Per germline, CDR1 KGHSH and CDR2 LQKENI.

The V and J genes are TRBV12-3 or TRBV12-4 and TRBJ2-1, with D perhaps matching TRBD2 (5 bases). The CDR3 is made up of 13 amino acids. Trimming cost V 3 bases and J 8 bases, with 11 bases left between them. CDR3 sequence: CASSLNSADEQFF. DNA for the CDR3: TGTGCCAGCAGTTTGAATAGCGCGGATGAGCAGTTCTTC.

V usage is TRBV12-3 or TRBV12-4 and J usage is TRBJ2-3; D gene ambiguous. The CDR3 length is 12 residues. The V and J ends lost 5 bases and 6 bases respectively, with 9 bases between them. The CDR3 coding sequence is TGTGCCAGCAGTATAGGTGCGGATACGCAGTATTTT. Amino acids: CASSIGADTQYF.

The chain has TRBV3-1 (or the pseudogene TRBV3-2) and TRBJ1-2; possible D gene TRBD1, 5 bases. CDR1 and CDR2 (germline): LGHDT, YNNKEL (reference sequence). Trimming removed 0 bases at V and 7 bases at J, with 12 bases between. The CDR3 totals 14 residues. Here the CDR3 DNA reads TGTGCCAGCAGCCAAGATCTGGGGCAACGTGGCTACACCTTC. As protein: CASSQDLGQRGYTF.

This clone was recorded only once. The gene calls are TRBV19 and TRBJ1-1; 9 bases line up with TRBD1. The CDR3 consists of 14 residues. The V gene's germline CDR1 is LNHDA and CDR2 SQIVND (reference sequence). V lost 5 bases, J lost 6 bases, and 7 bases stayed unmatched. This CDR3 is CASSLGQGDAEAFF. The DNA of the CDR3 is TGTGCCAGTAGTTTGGGACAGGGAGACGCTGAAGCTTTCTTT.

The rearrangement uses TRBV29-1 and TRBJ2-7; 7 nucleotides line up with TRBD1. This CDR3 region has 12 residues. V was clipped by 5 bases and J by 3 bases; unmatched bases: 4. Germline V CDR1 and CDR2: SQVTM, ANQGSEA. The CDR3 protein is CSVFGQDYEQYF. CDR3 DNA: TGCAGCGTTTTCGGACAGGACTACGAGCAGTACTTC.

Here the CDR3 reads CSVFARDRGPYEQYF. The CDR3, as DNA: TGCAGCGTTTTCGCCCGGGACAGGGGGCCCTACGAGCAGTACTTC. The chain employs TRBV29-1 and TRBJ2-7, with 12 bases aligning to TRBD1. V lost 5 bases to trimming and J lost 2 bases; unmatched junction nucleotides: 7. This CDR3 has 15 residues. Germline V gene sequence: CDR1 SQVTM, CDR2 ANQGSEA.

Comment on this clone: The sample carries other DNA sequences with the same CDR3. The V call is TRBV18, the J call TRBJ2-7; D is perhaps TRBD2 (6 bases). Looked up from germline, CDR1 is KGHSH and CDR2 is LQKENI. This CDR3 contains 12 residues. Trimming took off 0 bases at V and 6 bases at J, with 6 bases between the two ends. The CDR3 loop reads CASSPPGGEQYF. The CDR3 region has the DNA TGTGCCAGCTCACCACCGGGGGGCGAGCAGTACTTC.

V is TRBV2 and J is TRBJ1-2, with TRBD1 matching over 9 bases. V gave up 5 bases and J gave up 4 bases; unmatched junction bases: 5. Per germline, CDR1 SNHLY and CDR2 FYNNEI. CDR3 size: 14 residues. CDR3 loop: CASSRDREIYGYTF. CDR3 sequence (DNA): TGTGCCAGCAGTAGGGACAGGGAAATCTATGGCTACACCTTC.